This TCR beta chain was sequenced for a study of patients and donors after allogeneic stem cell transplantation. A single record per CDR3 protein comes from TCRdb applying MiXCR to the RT-PCR reads. Altogether hundreds of thousands of distinct CDR3 sequences are present, roughly 17% being singletons, with the ten largest covering over 6%. CDR1 and CDR2 (germline): DFQATT, SNEGSKA (reference sequence). This CDR3 spans 16 amino acids. Trimming removed 0 bases from V and 2 bases from J; junction bases left unmatched: 3. This sequence originates from a human donor who was either an allogeneic HSCT recipient or a stem cell or donor lymphocyte infusion donor (not recorded which). It is not recorded whose cells these are; they may come from a transplant donor. The chain is built from TRBV20-1 and TRBJ1-4; 10 bases align to TRBD1. The sequenced sample was blood, either unsorted or a sorted T cell fraction (not recorded which). Written as DNA, the CDR3 is TGCAGTGCTAGAGATAGGGGACAGGGGACTAATGAAAAACTGTTTTTT. Protein sequence: CSARDRGQGTNEKLFF.